The clone carrying this T cell receptor beta chain was counted only a few times. The antigen is unknown. MiXCR, applied by TCRdb to the 5' RACE reads, yields one record per CDR3 protein. This sample yields hundreds of thousands of distinct CDR3 sequences, of which roughly 26% are seen a single time; roughly 8.9% belongs to the top ten. The data were obtained in a study of T-cell memory formation after mild COVID-19. General study results and limits: Some clones that responded were present in memory (sampled pre-infection), which suggests cross-reactive memory joined. Contracting clones localized mainly to CM and EM when CD4+ and mainly to EMRA when CD8+. The authors did not confirm SARS-CoV-2 specificity of second-wave clones peaking day 37.

The length of the CDR3 is 14 residues. The germline CDR1 and CDR2 sequences are LGHDT and YNNKEL (reference sequence). Trimming removed 0 bases at V and 3 bases at J, with 8 bases between. The J gene is TRBJ2-5, the V gene TRBV3-1; D tentatively fits TRBD1 or TRBD2 (5 bases each). This clonotype was obtained from an adult woman who had mild COVID-19 (a few samples of this study predate the infection). Cell type and time point are not known. Source material: PBMCs or a T cell subset sorted from them (not recorded which). The CDR3 DNA sequence: TGTGCCAGCAGCCAAGAGGGGACCGAAGAGACCCAGTACTTC. Amino acid sequence: CASSQEGTEETQYF.